This T cell receptor beta chain originates from a study of CXCR3-negative and CXCR3-positive naive CD8 T cells. Study-wide context: Each library gave roughly 1.4 +/- 0.3 million of 130 million to 150 million TRB reads. Whole-study results and caveats: The study found CXCR3 expression partially decreased after cryopreservation and ran most assays on fresh PBMCs. For memory CD8+ cells diversity was much lower, but both naive subsets had comparably high diversity. For naive cells, CXCR3-negative and CXCR3-positive subsets had similar TRBV-TRBJ usage; for memory cells, usage differed.

On this clonotype itself: Antigen specificity is unknown.

All TRB cDNA libraries came from 5' RACE performed with UMI labels. TCRdb reprocessed the 5' RACE reads, with one entry per CDR3 protein and no DNA. The table lists tens of thousands of distinct CDR3 sequences, with about 20% in the top ten. Sample: memory CD8+ T cells from blood. This receptor was identified in a human donor in good health. Some clones in this sample may be carry-over from other donors' samples.

The CDR3 reads CASSPGGSRSYEQYF. The genes are TRBV12-3 or TRBV12-4 and TRBJ2-7; TCRdb proposes TRBD1, but this gene call is untestable without DNA. CDR3 length equals 15 residues.